By share of the sample, the clone carrying this T cell receptor beta chain is medium-sized. This beta chain is off target for a library built for alpha chains, so its abundance means little. Alpha and beta constant-region primers primed reverse transcription of around 540 ng RNA. Using multiplexing indices, alpha and beta chain libraries were generated apart by chain-specific third strand synthesis. MiXCR, applied by TCRdb to the 5' RACE reads, yields one record per CDR3 protein. The table has roughly 7,500 distinct CDR3 sequences, 6% to 8% seen once. The data are from a study of HIV-infected patients and healthy controls. Antiretroviral therapy had run roughly three months, about 14 weeks, before follow-up blood collection. Whole blood was used without fractionation, so all unsorted peripheral T cells were included. This CDR3 spans 14 amino acids. Germline CDR1 reads DFQATT; CDR2 reads SNEGSKA (reference sequence). J was trimmed by 6 bases and V by 1 base; bases with no gene match: 4.

This clonotype originated in an adult with HIV infection. The V gene is TRBV20-1, the J gene TRBJ2-3; 10 bases line up with TRBD2. Sample: blood, taken during antiretroviral therapy. CDR3 bases: TGCAGTGCTAGAGTACTAGCGGGACTGGATACGCAGTATTTT. The encoded protein is CSARVLAGLDTQYF.